This T cell receptor (beta chain) is from a study of T cell clones after liver transplantation. Study summary: A pre-transplant mixed lymphocyte reaction with TCRbeta sequencing defined graft-donor-reactive clones followed in post-transplant blood. Timepoints were pre-transplant, pre-withdrawal, and after withdrawal was completed or failed. Pre-transplant mixed lymphocyte reactions yielded third-party-reactive TCRbeta sequences as comparators for graft-donor-reactive sequences. Study results and limitations: Post-transplant time points were not standardized, so conclusions are preliminary.

Note on this clone: No antigen is known for it.

Some clones are missing from TCRdb's copy, which holds only in-frame ones; the method was immunoSEQ multiplex PCR. This sample carries over 90,000 clones, about 81% of them seen once, and the ten largest clones take about 3%. The CDR3 covers 16 residues. V lost 4 bases and J 8 bases, leaving 23 bases between the germline ends. Germline loops: CDR1 LGHNA, CDR2 YSLEER. The specimen comprised CD4+ T cells from blood, sampled 47 months after liver transplant. The chain uses TRBV4-3 and TRBJ1-2; D not certain. The clonotype comes from a human patient who received a liver transplant. Some T cells may trace back to the graft donor. CDR3 bases: TGCGCCAGCAGCCTCACGTCCGGAGATATGGTGGGGGGCTACACCTTC. This gives the protein CASSLTSGDMVGGYTF.